These 26 T cell receptor beta chains came from one sample sequenced in a study of OX40 agonist ivuxolimab in advanced cancers. The method was immunoSEQ multiplex PCR; TCRdb's version includes in-frame clones alone and lacks a portion of them. The sample holds about 82,000 clones, 86% seen once. The sequenced sample was CD4+ or CD8+ T cells sorted from blood, obtained in a trial of the OX40 agonist ivuxolimab. The source is an adult with an advanced solid tumor such as melanoma, head and neck, liver or kidney cancer.

This clone was seen a single time. The chain carries TRBV2 and TRBJ2-5; D gene unclear. The CDR3 sequence is 13 residues long. V was pared by 8 bases and J by 7 bases, with 17 bases between. Germline CDR1 reads SNHLY; CDR2 reads FYNNEI. CDR3 in DNA: TGTGCCAGCTCAGCAGGCCCTGGCGGGACCCAGTACTTC. It codes for CASSAGPGGTQYF.

The gene calls are TRBV10-3 and TRBJ1-2; 7 nucleotides line up with TRBD1. This CDR3 is 13 amino acids long. Germline lookup yields CDR1 ENHRY and CDR2 SYGVKD. V dropped 7 bases and J dropped 3; count of bases not matched to a gene: 5. CDR3 in DNA: TGTGCCATCAAGGAGGGGGCGGACTATGGCTACACCTTC. Residues: CAIKEGADYGYTF.

V and J are TRBV10-1 and TRBJ2-7; maybe TRBD2 (5 bases). Germline V gives CDR1 WNHNN, CDR2 SYGVQD (reference sequence). The ends were cut back, 3 bases at V and 6 bases at J, with 15 bases in the middle. This CDR3 has 14 residues. Here the CDR3 DNA reads TGCGCCAGCAGTGATGGCGGGTTGTCTGGCGAGCAGTACTTC. Translation gives CASSDGGLSGEQYF.

The chain is built from TRBV28 and TRBJ2-3, with 8 bases that match TRBD2. Looked up from germline, CDR1 is MDHEN and CDR2 is SYDVKM. The J segment lost 4 bases and the V segment lost 5 bases, leaving 8 bases of the junction unmatched. This CDR3 is 15 amino acids long. Here the CDR3 reads CASSNEGLGPDTQYF. The CDR3 bases are TGTGCCAGCAGTAACGAGGGACTAGGCCCAGATACGCAGTATTTT.

This clone was found once. This chain connects TRBV18 to TRBJ2-7; no clear D gene. This CDR3 is built from 14 residues. Germline lookup yields CDR1 KGHSH and CDR2 LQKENI. V was clipped by 0 bases and J by 1 base, with 7 bases between them. Written as DNA, the CDR3 is TGTGCCAGCTCACCACCGGCCGATTCCTACGAGCAGTACTTC. Its protein is CASSPPADSYEQYF.

The rearrangement joins TRBV7-6 to TRBJ2-3, with 7 bases identical to TRBD2. The CDR3 runs to 16 residues. Germline trimming cut 0 bases from V and 4 bases from J; bases unmatched to any gene: 7. Germline CDR1 SGHVS, CDR2 FNYEAQ. The CDR3 nucleotides read TGTGCCAGCAGCTTAGCGGGGGGGGAACATGCAGATACGCAGTATTTT. It yields the protein CASSLAGGEHADTQYF.

Of note for this clone: At one end the junction does not follow the germline gene, possibly because of a read error. The chain has TRBV29-1 and TRBJ2-7; TRBD2 aligns across 8 bases. This CDR3 spans 14 amino acids. Germline CDR1 SQVTM, CDR2 ANQGSEA. CDR3 protein: CSVEGISGTGEQYF. As DNA, the CDR3 is TGCAGCGTAGAAGGTATTAGCGGGACGGGGGAGCAGTACTTC.

The rearrangement uses TRBV5-1 and TRBJ2-3; no clear D. Germline V lookup: CDR1 SGHRS, CDR2 YFSETQ. This CDR3 region has 16 residues. V was cut by 2 bases and J by 4 bases, with 17 bases left in between. The CDR3 here is CASSFQTRVFSDTQYF. The CDR3 region has the DNA TGCGCCAGCAGCTTCCAGACACGGGTTTTTTCAGATACGCAGTATTTT. Full variable domain (outside the CDR3, taken from reference TRBV5-1 and TRBJ2-3): KAGVTQTPRYLIKTRGQQVTLSCSPISGHRSVSWYQQTPGQGLQFLFEYFSETQRNKGNFPGRFSGRQFSNSRSEMNVSTLELGDSALYLCASSFQTRVFSDTQYFGPGTRLTVL.

This chain uses TRBV18 with TRBJ1-2; 9 bases are shared with TRBD1. V lost 3 bases, J lost 6 bases, and 2 bases stayed unmatched. Germline CDR1 is KGHSH and CDR2 is LQKENI. The CDR3 sequence is 13 residues long. DNA of the CDR3: TGTGCCAGCTCACCGCGACAGGGGGATGGCTACACCTTC. This gives the protein CASSPRQGDGYTF.

CDR3 residues: CAWSPRTSGRSGVPDTQYF. The DNA for the CDR3 is TGTGCCTGGAGTCCACGGACTAGCGGGCGCTCGGGGGTGCCAGATACGCAGTATTTT. The chain employs TRBV30 and TRBJ2-3, with TRBD2 matching over 11 bases. The trim removed 2 bases at V and 4 bases at J, leaving 17 bases unmatched. The length of the CDR3 is 19 residues. Germline V gene sequence: CDR1 GTSNPN, CDR2 SVGIG (reference sequence).

This clone appeared a single time. The chain joins TRBV29-1 to TRBJ2-5, with no clear D. Germline V lookup: CDR1 SQVTM, CDR2 ANQGSEA. The V and J ends lost 1 base and 2 bases respectively, with 11 bases between them. This CDR3 contains 14 residues. The CDR3 spells CSVEVDAGQETQYF. The CDR3 DNA reads as TGCAGCGTTGAAGTAGACGCCGGACAAGAGACCCAGTACTTC.

The chain uses TRBV12-5 and TRBJ2-5; D is possibly TRBD1 or TRBD2 (5 bases each). Looked up from germline, CDR1 is LGHNT and CDR2 is FRNRAP. This CDR3 region has 14 residues. V lost 4 bases to trimming and J lost 4 bases, with 13 bases between them. The CDR3 region has the DNA TGTGCTAGTGGTTCCGGCGAGGGGAGAGAGACCCAGTACTTC. Protein product: CASGSGEGRETQYF.

This clone appeared a single time. The chain joins TRBV6-1 to TRBJ1-3; D remains unclear. Looked up from germline, CDR1 is MNHNS and CDR2 is SASEGT. The CDR3 has 15 residues. V lost 2 bases and J lost 9, with 17 bases in between. This CDR3 reads CASSELAGVIGTIYF. CDR3 bases: TGTGCCAGCAGTGAACTGGCCGGCGTTATTGGCACCATATATTTT.

This chain joins TRBV27 and TRBJ2-3, with 7 bases that match TRBD2. The CDR3 is 15 amino acids. Germline V lookup: CDR1 MNHEY, CDR2 SMNVEV (reference sequence). After removal of 4 bases from V and 2 bases from J, the junction contained 6 bases not matched to a gene. CDR3 bases: TGTGCCAGCAGTTCCTCAGCGGGATACACAGATACGCAGTATTTT. Its translation is CASSSSAGYTDTQYF.

This sequence joins TRBV2 and TRBJ1-4, with TRBD1 matching 7 bases. The V gene end was trimmed by 5 bases and the J gene end by 8 bases; junction bases not matched to a gene: 8. The germline gives CDR1 SNHLY, CDR2 FYNNEI. CDR3 length equals 14 residues. In DNA form, the CDR3 reads TGTGCCAGCAGTAGGACAGGCCCTGAGGAAAAACTGTTTTTT. Translating gives CASSRTGPEEKLFF. Looking up the rest from reference TRBV2 and TRBJ1-4 gives the full variable domain: EPEVTQTPSHQVTQMGQEVILRCVPISNHLYFYWYRQILGQKVEFLVSFYNNEISEKSEIFDDQFSVERPDGSNFTLKIRSTKLEDSAMYFCASSRTGPEEKLFFGSGTQLSVL.

V and J are TRBV9 and TRBJ2-7; tentative D call: TRBD2 (7 bases). The CDR3 sequence is 16 residues long. Per germline, CDR1 SGDLS and CDR2 YYNGEE. V was shortened by 3 bases and J by 2 bases, with 18 bases between the two germline ends. CDR3 in DNA: TGTGCCAGCAGCGAGGGGGGAGGGGAGGGACCCTACGAGCAGTACTTC. It specifies CASSEGGGEGPYEQYF.

This chain connects TRBV13 to TRBJ2-7, with a weak D call TRBD1 (6 bases). Per germline, CDR1 PRHDT and CDR2 FYEKMQ (reference sequence). Between the trimmed V and J ends, which lost 0 bases and 0 bases, there was a span of 12 bases. CDR3 length: 16 amino acids. The CDR3 sequence is CASSLGLGTFSYEQYF. CDR3 bases: TGTGCCAGCAGCTTAGGCCTTGGGACATTCTCCTACGAGCAGTACTTC.

The chain combines TRBV28 with TRBJ2-2; D is tentatively TRBD1 or TRBD2 (6 bases each). Per the germline V gene, CDR1 is MDHEN and CDR2 is SYDVKM. With 11 bases removed from V and 2 bases from J, the gap between germline ends came to 15 bases. The CDR3 length is 14 residues. The CDR3 bases are TGTGCCTCAAAAGGGGGAGGAAACACCGGGGAGCTGTTTTTT. Translated: CASKGGGNTGELFF.

This clone has a single count. The chain couples TRBV6-5 to TRBJ1-1; D not resolved. CDR1 is MNHEY and CDR2 is SVGAGI in the germline V gene. Between the trimmed V and J ends, which lost 6 bases and 5 bases, there was a span of 10 bases. This CDR3 is built from 12 residues. The DNA of the CDR3 is TGTGCCAGCAGCCGGGCTCATACTGAAGCTTTCTTT. Amino acids: CASSRAHTEAFF.

The J gene is TRBJ1-2, the V gene TRBV5-4, with 10 bases identical to TRBD1. Germline CDR1 SGHNT, CDR2 YYREEE (reference sequence). V was clipped by 3 bases and J by 4 bases; unmatched bases: 6. This CDR3 is 15 amino acids long. CDR3 amino acids: CASSSRTGGIYGYTF. CDR3 DNA: TGTGCCAGCAGCTCTCGGACAGGGGGAATCTATGGCTACACCTTC.

The rearrangement joins TRBV2 to TRBJ2-1, with 9 bases that match TRBD2. V shed 6 bases and J 6 bases; nucleotides not matched to a gene: 0. CDR1 and CDR2 (germline): SNHLY, FYNNEI. The CDR3 contains 12 residues. CDR3 in DNA: TGTGCCAGCAGGCGGGAGGGCAATGAGCAGTTCTTC. Translating gives CASRREGNEQFF.

The chain uses TRBV6-5 and TRBJ1-5, with D uncertain. CDR1 is MNHEY and CDR2 is SVGAGI in the germline V gene. The V gene lost 3 bases and the J gene lost 4 bases, with 7 bases spanning the gap. The CDR3 runs 13 residues. CDR3 residues: CASSYPGNQPQHF. The CDR3 DNA reads as TGTGCCAGCAGTTATCCGGGAAATCAGCCCCAGCATTTT.

V and J are TRBV25-1 and TRBJ2-7; TRBD1 matches at 12 bases. V trimming: 4 bases; J trimming: 6 bases; junction bases outside the gene matches: 7. This CDR3 comprises 15 residues. Germline CDR1 is MGHDK and CDR2 is SYGVNS. The CDR3 DNA sequence: TGTGCCAGCAGTGTGGGGGGACAGGGGGCTTCCGAGCAGTACTTC. It is translated as CASSVGGQGASEQYF.

The rearrangement links TRBV11-2 to TRBJ2-7, with a weak D call TRBD2 (5 bases). The CDR3 contains 13 residues. Germline V gives CDR1 SGHAT, CDR2 FQNNGV. The germline V and J ends were trimmed by 5 bases and 6 bases, with 14 bases remaining between them. Written as DNA, the CDR3 is TGTGCCAGCAGCGCCGAACTAGAATCCGAGCAGTACTTC. This translates into CASSAELESEQYF.

The CDR3 is CASSGQGAIRGYTF. The DNA for the CDR3 is TGTGCCAGCAGCGGACAGGGGGCAATACGTGGCTACACCTTC. This chain uses TRBV11-1 with TRBJ1-2; TRBD1 agrees at 11 bases. J gave up 7 bases and V 5 bases, and 6 bases lay outside the gene matches. Germline CDR1 SGHAT, CDR2 FQDESV (reference sequence). There are 14 residues in the CDR3.

The gene calls are TRBV5-4 and TRBJ1-2; 7 positions agree with TRBD1. The CDR3 spans 13 residues. Germline-derived CDR1 and CDR2 are SGHNT and YYREEE (reference sequence). V lost 6 bases and J lost 2; bases outside the gene matches: 4. CDR3 region: CASKIQGNYGYTF. CDR3 coding DNA: TGTGCCAGCAAGATACAGGGGAACTATGGCTACACCTTC.